This TCR beta chain was obtained from a study of cytomegalovirus exposure and HLA in healthy donors. At the level of the study: As an earlier analysis found, roughly 170 million T cells yielded about 100 million unique TCR beta sequences. Unique TCRs from HLA-typed donors, roughly 89 million of them, were held in an early data release.

Primers: 60 Vbeta forward and 13 Jbeta reverse. Sequencing used immunoSEQ multiplex PCR; TCRdb keeps in-frame clones, though not all of them. Of 250,000 or so clones in the sample, 85% were seen once. Germline trimming cut 7 bases from V and 7 bases from J; bases unmatched to any gene: 8. The CDR3 consists of 14 residues. CDR1 and CDR2 from the germline V gene are MNHEY and SVGAGI. In the case of this clone: What it recognizes is unknown.

This cohort consisted of healthy bone marrow donors. Study results and limitations: Analyses of presence and absence presupposed an approximately uniform sequencing depth across donors.

The chain has TRBV6-5 and TRBJ2-1; 9 positions agree with TRBD2. This TCR was sampled from a human donor in good health. Sequences were obtained from PBMCs. CDR3 residues: CASKRIAGANEQFF. The CDR3, as DNA: TGTGCCAGCAAGCGGATAGCGGGAGCAAATGAGCAGTTCTTC.